Presented here are 14 T cell receptor beta chains from one specimen sequenced in a study of T cells and Merkel cell carcinoma outcomes. Clones were read by immunoSEQ multiplex PCR, and TCRdb kept only the in-frame ones, dropping some. The sample holds about 19,000 clones, over 75% seen once. The sequencing sample was made of tumor tissue from Merkel cell carcinoma. These receptors all come from a human donor with Merkel cell carcinoma.

The V gene is TRBV19, the J gene TRBJ2-2; D unresolved. The germline V gene has CDR1 LNHDA and CDR2 SQIVND (reference sequence). The germline V and J ends were trimmed by 4 bases and 2 bases, with 8 bases remaining between them. The CDR3 has 14 amino acids. The CDR3 here is CASSRELNTGELFF. The CDR3 bases are TGTGCCAGTAGTAGGGAATTAAACACCGGGGAGCTGTTTTTT.

The chain couples TRBV5-1 to TRBJ2-1; 8 bases fit TRBD2. V was pared by 4 bases and J by 8 bases, with 23 bases of the junction left unmatched. The germline CDR1 and CDR2 sequences are SGHRS and YFSETQ. This CDR3 is built from 19 residues. CDR3 in DNA: TGCGCCAGCAGCCCAATACCTCATACGGGGGGGCTAGCGGGTCATGAGCAGTTCTTC. Encoded protein: CASSPIPHTGGLAGHEQFF.

Note on this clone: Germline and junction disagree at one end, which may indicate a read error. The CDR3 coding sequence is TGTGCCAGCAGCCGCAGGGGGCTCGCAAGCACAGATGCGCAGTATTTT. Protein product: CASSRRGLASTDAQYF. The chain joins TRBV5-4 to TRBJ2-3, with 8 bases aligning to TRBD1. Germline CDR1 is SGHNT and CDR2 is YYREEE (reference sequence). The CDR3 consists of 16 residues.

V gene TRBV29-1 combines with J gene TRBJ1-2, with D perhaps TRBD1 (5 bases). Germline V gene lookup returns CDR1 SQVTM and CDR2 ANQGSEA. Trimming removed 4 bases at V and 0 bases at J, with 9 bases between. The CDR3 loop spans 13 amino acids. The chain's CDR3 is CSVGGSSNYGYTF. CDR3 nucleotide sequence: TGCAGCGTTGGGGGGAGCTCTAACTATGGCTACACCTTC.

The rearrangement uses TRBV5-1 and TRBJ2-7, with D possibly matching TRBD1 (6 bases). This CDR3 is 15 amino acids long. From germline, CDR1 is SGHRS and CDR2 YFSETQ. Trimming removed 4 bases from V and 1 base from J, with 15 bases in between. CDR3 nucleotides: TGCGCCAGCAGCCCCCGACAGGCTAGTTCCTACGAGCAGTACTTC. This sequence encodes CASSPRQASSYEQYF.

V is TRBV18 and J is TRBJ2-7, with 9 bases fitting TRBD1. Germline CDR1 KGHSH, CDR2 LQKENI. The V segment lost 3 bases and the J segment 5 bases; nucleotides outside the gene matches: 5. The CDR3 spans 14 residues. The CDR3 here is CASSPRGQGDEQYF. CDR3 in DNA: TGTGCCAGCTCACCGAGGGGACAGGGTGACGAGCAGTACTTC.

The genes are TRBV5-6 and TRBJ1-5; D is undetermined. CDR1 is SGHDT, CDR2 YYEEEE, per germline. The germline V and J ends were trimmed by 1 base and 7 bases, with 15 bases remaining between them. The CDR3 has 15 residues. CDR3 in DNA: TGTGCCAGCAGCTTGCGATCTGGGAATACCCAGCCCCAGCATTTT. It is translated as CASSLRSGNTQPQHF.

V gene TRBV27 combines with J gene TRBJ1-6; D unresolved. Germline V gene sequence: CDR1 MNHEY, CDR2 SMNVEV (reference sequence). The V and J ends lost 3 bases and 6 bases respectively, with 3 bases between them. There are 12 residues in the CDR3. CDR3 nucleotide sequence: TGTGCCAGCAGTTTCTTTAATTCACCCCTCCACTTT. Amino acid sequence: CASSFFNSPLHF.

The chain combines TRBV15 with TRBJ1-5; no definite D call. The ends were cut back, 5 bases at V and 9 bases at J, with 20 bases in the middle. Germline V gives CDR1 LNHNV, CDR2 YYDKDF (reference sequence). CDR3 length: 15 residues. In DNA form, the CDR3 reads TGTGCCACCAGCTCCGACGGACGGGGAGGTGCGCCCCAGCATTTT. It specifies CATSSDGRGGAPQHF.

V is TRBV7-9 and J is TRBJ1-1; possible D gene TRBD1, 5 bases. The CDR3 contains 14 residues. The V gene's germline CDR1 is SEHNR and CDR2 FQNEAQ (reference sequence). V shed 0 bases and J shed 5 bases, with 10 bases lying between them. Here the CDR3 reads CASSLAGGETEAFF. Here the CDR3 DNA reads TGTGCCAGCAGCTTAGCGGGAGGGGAAACTGAAGCTTTCTTT. Complete variable domain (other parts from reference TRBV7-9 and TRBJ1-1): DTGVSQNPRHKITKRGQNVTFRCDPISEHNRLYWYRQTLGQGPEFLTYFQNEAQLEKSRLLSDRFSAERPKGSFSTLEIQRTEQGDSAMYLCASSLAGGETEAFFGQGTRLTVV.

The chain links TRBV2 to TRBJ1-2; the D is unclear. Trimming removed 1 base at V and 8 bases at J, with 14 bases between. CDR1 SNHLY and CDR2 FYNNEI come from the germline V gene. The CDR3 contains 14 residues. CDR3 protein: CASSEEGWPGGYTF. In nucleotides, the CDR3 is TGTGCCAGCAGTGAAGAGGGTTGGCCGGGGGGCTACACCTTC.

The chain links TRBV9 to TRBJ2-1; D gene unclear. V lost 0 bases and J 7 bases, leaving 8 bases between the germline ends. Germline V gives CDR1 SGDLS, CDR2 YYNGEE. This CDR3 is 13 amino acids long. This CDR3 reads CASSVGTSNEQFF. The CDR3 DNA is TGTGCCAGCAGCGTAGGGACCAGTAATGAGCAGTTCTTC. The whole variable domain, filled in from reference TRBV9 and TRBJ2-1, reads DSGVTQTPKHLITATGQRVTLRCSPRSGDLSVYWYQQSLDQGLQFLIQYYNGEERAKGNILERFSAQQFPDLHSELNLSSLELGDSALYFCASSVGTSNEQFFGPGTRLTVL.

The rearrangement uses TRBV5-4 and TRBJ2-3, with 12 nucleotides matching TRBD2. Germline CDR1 is SGHNT and CDR2 is YYREEE (reference sequence). The CDR3 is made up of 18 amino acids. V lost 4 bases to trimming and J lost 2 bases; unmatched junction nucleotides: 11. In nucleotides, the CDR3 is TGTGCCAGCAGCCTTATCCCCGGACTAGCGGGAACCACAGATACGCAGTATTTT. Translating gives CASSLIPGLAGTTDTQYF.

In this sample, this clone turned up a few times. The genes are TRBV9 and TRBJ2-2; a weak D match, TRBD2 (6 bases). The CDR3 consists of 16 residues. From germline, CDR1 is SGDLS and CDR2 YYNGEE. Between the trimmed V and J ends, which lost 0 bases and 4 bases, there was a span of 13 bases. CDR3 protein: CASSVEVAERTGELFF. The CDR3 DNA reads as TGTGCCAGCAGCGTAGAGGTAGCGGAACGCACCGGGGAGCTGTTTTTT.